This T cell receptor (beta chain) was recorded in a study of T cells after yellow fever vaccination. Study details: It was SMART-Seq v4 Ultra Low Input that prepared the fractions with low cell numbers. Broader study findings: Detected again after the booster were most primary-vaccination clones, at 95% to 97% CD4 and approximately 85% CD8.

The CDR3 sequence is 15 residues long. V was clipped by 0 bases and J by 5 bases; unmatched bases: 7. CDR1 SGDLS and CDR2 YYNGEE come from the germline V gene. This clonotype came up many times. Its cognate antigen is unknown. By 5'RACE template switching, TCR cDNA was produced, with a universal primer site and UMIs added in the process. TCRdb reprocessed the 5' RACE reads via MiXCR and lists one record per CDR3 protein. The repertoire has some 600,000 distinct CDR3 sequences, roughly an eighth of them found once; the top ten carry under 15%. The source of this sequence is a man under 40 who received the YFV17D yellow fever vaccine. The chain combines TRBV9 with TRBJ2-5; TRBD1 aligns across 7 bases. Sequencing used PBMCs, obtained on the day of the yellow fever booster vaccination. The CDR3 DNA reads TGTGCCAGCAGCGTAGATACAGGCAGGGGGGAGACCCAGTACTTC. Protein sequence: CASSVDTGRGETQYF.